The next 17 T cell receptor beta chains were all read from a single sample in a study of intratumoral heterogeneity in liver cancer. Samples labelled H were derived from distinct, geographically separated regions of the hepatocellular carcinoma nodule. The library was built by means of the immunoSEQ multiplex PCR assay. Entries here come from immuneACCESS through TCRdb and include only in-frame sequences with V and J called. Some clones fail to appear in such tables; in the studies checked, an unresolved V gene covers under half of the shortfall, and the cause of the remainder is unknown. In this sample the table shows more than 3,000 clones, roughly 45% of which occur a single time. The top ten constitute approximately 27% of the sample. The sequencing here drew on tumor tissue, taken before any cancer treatment. The origin of the receptors is a man aged 65 to 79 with hepatocellular carcinoma.

J is TRBJ1-1 and V is TRBV6-5, with D possibly TRBD1 on 6 matching bases. CDR1 is MNHEY and CDR2 is SVGAGI in the germline V gene. Between the trimmed V and J ends, which lost 4 bases and 4 bases, there was a span of 16 bases. The CDR3 is 15 amino acids. DNA of the CDR3: TGTGCCAGCAGTTCCCGCAGGGGTGTGGGCACTGAAGCTTTCTTT. This encodes CASSSRRGVGTEAFF.

This chain links TRBV7-9 with TRBJ1-4, with D maybe TRBD1 (5 bases). The CDR3 contains 16 residues. The V end was cut by 5 bases, the J end by 3 bases, with 16 bases between. Germline CDR1 SEHNR, CDR2 FQNEAQ (reference sequence). The CDR3 DNA is TGTGCCAGCAGCCCCCGGGACCGCGGGGCTAATGAAAAACTGTTTTTT. Translation gives CASSPRDRGANEKLFF.

Sample share makes this clone medium-sized. The genes are TRBV27 and TRBJ2-7; tentatively, D is TRBD1 (5 bases). The ends were cut back, 1 base at V and 2 bases at J, with 9 bases in the middle. CDR3 length: 14 amino acids. Germline V lookup: CDR1 MNHEY, CDR2 SMNVEV (reference sequence). CDR3 sequence reads: CASSLFQGPYEQYF. The CDR3 nucleotides are TGTGCCAGCAGTTTATTTCAGGGCCCCTACGAGCAGTACTTC.

By share, this clone ranks as large. The J gene is TRBJ1-5, the V gene TRBV3-1 (or the pseudogene TRBV3-2); the D gene is possibly TRBD1 (6 bases). The ends were cut back, 4 bases at V and 6 bases at J, with 22 bases in the middle. The CDR3 is made up of 17 amino acids. Per the germline V gene, CDR1 is LGHDT and CDR2 is YNNKEL (reference sequence). In DNA, the CDR3 is TGTGCCAGCAGCCCCCGGGGAAGGGGGGGCGCGTCTCAGCCCCAGCATTTT. It codes for CASSPRGRGGASQPQHF.

This clone was recorded a few times. Other nucleotide sequences in the sample specify the same CDR3. The chain is built from TRBV7-3 and TRBJ2-6; 8 bases match TRBD1. The CDR3 is 18 residues long. Germline values: CDR1 SGHTA, CDR2 FQGTGA. Trimming removed 1 base from V and 1 base from J; junction bases left unmatched: 6. The CDR3 DNA reads as TGTGCCAGCAGCTTAAGGGGGGACAGGATTTCTGGGGCCAACGTCCTGACTTTC. Amino acid sequence: CASSLRGDRISGANVLTF.

The chain uses TRBV19 and TRBJ1-1; D uncertain. This CDR3 has 15 amino acids. CDR1 and CDR2 (germline): LNHDA, SQIVND (reference sequence). V lost 3 bases to trimming and J lost 6 bases, with 17 bases between them. CDR3 sequence reads: CASSILRGRTPEAFF. CDR3 coding DNA: TGTGCCAGTAGTATCCTCAGAGGCCGAACGCCTGAAGCTTTCTTT. Variable domain in full (rest from reference TRBV19 and TRBJ1-1): DGGITQSPKYLFRKEGQNVTLSCEQNLNHDAMYWYRQDPGQGLRLIYYSQIVNDFQKGDIAEGYSVSREKKESFPLTVTSAQKNPTAFYLCASSILRGRTPEAFFGQGTRLTVV.

The chain is built from TRBV15 and TRBJ1-5; D is unresolved. The CDR3 covers 14 residues. V lost 9 bases and J lost 0, with 12 bases in between. Germline V gene lookup returns CDR1 LNHNV and CDR2 YYDKDF (reference sequence). As DNA, the CDR3 is TGTGCCACTGCCGGAGGAAATAGCAATCAGCCCCAGCATTTT. This encodes CATAGGNSNQPQHF.

This chain connects TRBV30 to TRBJ2-1; weak D call: TRBD1 (5 bases). The length of the CDR3 is 14 residues. Germline loops: CDR1 GTSNPN, CDR2 SVGIG (reference sequence). Trimming took off 1 base at V and 3 bases at J, with 10 bases between the two ends. The DNA for the CDR3 is TGTGCCTGGAGTGGGGGCCAGCGCTACAATGAGCAGTTCTTC. Translated: CAWSGGQRYNEQFF. Filled out from reference TRBV30 and TRBJ2-1, the complete variable domain reads SQTIHQWPATLVQPVGSPLSLECTVEGTSNPNLYWYRQAAGRGLQLLFYSVGIGQISSEVPQNLSASRPQDRQFILSSKKLLLSDSGFYLCAWSGGQRYNEQFFGPGTRLTVL.

This clone has more than one count but fewer than ten. V gene TRBV7-9 combines with J gene TRBJ1-2; 11 positions agree with TRBD1. The junction had 8 bases not matched to a gene; V was cut back by 4 bases and J by 4 bases. Germline V CDR1 and CDR2: SEHNR, FQNEAQ (reference sequence). The CDR3 is 16 amino acids. CDR3 region: CASSSDRGLSIYGYTF. CDR3 nucleotides: TGTGCCAGCAGCTCGGACAGGGGGCTGTCAATCTATGGCTACACCTTC.

This clone showed up just a few times. This chain uses TRBV18 with TRBJ2-7; 7 bases are shared with TRBD1. The junction had 6 bases not matched to a gene; V was cut back by 4 bases and J by 0 bases. The germline gives CDR1 KGHSH, CDR2 LQKENI. The CDR3 covers 15 residues. The CDR3 here is CASSLRTGLSYEQYF. CDR3 DNA: TGTGCCAGCTCACTAAGGACAGGCCTCTCCTACGAGCAGTACTTC. Using reference TRBV18 and TRBJ2-7 for the parts outside the CDR3, the full variable domain is NAGVMQNPRHLVRRRGQEARLRCSPMKGHSHVYWYRQLPEEGLKFMVYLQKENIIDESGMPKERFSAEFPKEGPSILRIQQVVRGDSAAYFCASSLRTGLSYEQYFGPGTRLTVT.

V usage is TRBV11-3 and J usage is TRBJ2-1; 10 bases are shared with TRBD2. CDR3 length: 16 residues. J was trimmed by 6 bases and V by 2 bases; bases with no gene match: 7. Germline V gene data show CDR1 as SGHNT and CDR2 as YENEEA. This chain's CDR3 is CASSLHSGGFLNEQFF. CDR3 sequence (DNA): TGTGCCAGCAGCTTACATAGCGGGGGGTTCCTCAATGAGCAGTTCTTC.

The chain is built from TRBV19 and TRBJ2-5; D possibly corresponds to TRBD2 (5 bases). V was cut by 9 bases and J by 7 bases, with 12 bases left in between. The CDR3 loop spans 11 amino acids. Germline values: CDR1 LNHDA, CDR2 SQIVND (reference sequence). The CDR3 nucleotides are TGTGCCAGCCGACGGGGTGGGACCCAGTACTTC. Its translation is CASRRGGTQYF.

This clone was observed a handful of times. V gene TRBV2 combines with J gene TRBJ2-7; possible D gene TRBD1, 6 bases. CDR3 size: 13 residues. Trimming left V 8 bases short and J 3 bases short, with 14 bases between. The germline V gene encodes CDR1 SNHLY and CDR2 FYNNEI. CDR3 sequence: CASRSGHYYEQYV. DNA of the CDR3: TGTGCCAGCCGGTCGGGACACTACTACGAGCAGTACGTC.

V gene TRBV4-3 combines with J gene TRBJ1-1; D remains unclear. The CDR3 extends over 13 amino acids. The V gene's germline CDR1 is LGHNA and CDR2 YSLEER. Deletions cut 1 base from V and 8 bases from J, with 11 bases between. The CDR3 nucleotides read TGCGCCAGCAGCCAAGTGGACTCGGGGGAAGCTTTCTTT. This codes for CASSQVDSGEAFF.

With regard to this clone: The junction and the germline gene differ at one end; a read error may be behind it. This rearrangement joins TRBV7-7 to TRBJ2-5; maybe TRBD2 (6 bases). The CDR3 loop spans 14 amino acids. CDR1 is SSHAT, CDR2 FNYEAQ, per germline (reference sequence). In DNA, the CDR3 is TGTGCTAGCAGCTTGAATCCGGGGGTTGAGACCCAGTACTTC. Its translation: CASSLNPGVETQYF.

V usage is TRBV5-6 and J usage is TRBJ2-5; TRBD1 aligns across 8 bases. CDR1 is SGHDT, CDR2 YYEEEE, per germline. Trimming cost V 2 bases and J 5 bases; bases outside gene matches: 8. This CDR3 is 15 amino acids long. CDR3 region: CASSFSRGRMETQYF. The CDR3 DNA is TGTGCCAGCAGCTTCTCCAGGGGGCGGATGGAGACCCAGTACTTC. Combining the CDR3 with reference TRBV5-6 and TRBJ2-5 gives the whole variable domain DAGVTQSPTHLIKTRGQQVTLRCSPKSGHDTVSWYQQALGQGPQFIFQYYEEEERQRGNFPDRFSGHQFPNYSSELNVNALLLGDSALYLCASSFSRGRMETQYFGPGTRLLVL.

In this sample, this clone is medium-sized (0.01 to 0.1%). V gene TRBV5-6 combines with J gene TRBJ2-7; the match to TRBD2 covers 8 bases. CDR1 and CDR2 from the germline V gene are SGHDT and YYEEEE. V was pared by 1 base and J by 1 base, with 7 bases of the junction left unmatched. The length of the CDR3 is 16 residues. For the CDR3, the DNA is TGTGCCAGCAGCTTGTTGGGTAGCGGGGAATCCTACGAGCAGTACTTC. It translates to CASSLLGSGESYEQYF.